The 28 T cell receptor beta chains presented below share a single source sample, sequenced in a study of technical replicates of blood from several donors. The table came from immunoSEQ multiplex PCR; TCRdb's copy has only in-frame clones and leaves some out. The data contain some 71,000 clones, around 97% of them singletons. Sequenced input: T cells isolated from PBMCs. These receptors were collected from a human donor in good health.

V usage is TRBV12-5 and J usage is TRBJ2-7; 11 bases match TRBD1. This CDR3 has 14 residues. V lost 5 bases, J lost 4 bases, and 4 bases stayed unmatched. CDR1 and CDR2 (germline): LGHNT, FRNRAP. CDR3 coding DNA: TGTGCTAGTGGTCGGACAGGGGGCGAATACGAGCAGTACTTC. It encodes CASGRTGGEYEQYF.

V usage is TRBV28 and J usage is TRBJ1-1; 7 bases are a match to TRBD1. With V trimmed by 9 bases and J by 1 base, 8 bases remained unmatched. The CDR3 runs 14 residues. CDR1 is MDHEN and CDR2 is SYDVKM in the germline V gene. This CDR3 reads CASVARGQNTEAFF. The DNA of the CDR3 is TGTGCCAGTGTGGCGAGGGGGCAGAACACTGAAGCTTTCTTT.

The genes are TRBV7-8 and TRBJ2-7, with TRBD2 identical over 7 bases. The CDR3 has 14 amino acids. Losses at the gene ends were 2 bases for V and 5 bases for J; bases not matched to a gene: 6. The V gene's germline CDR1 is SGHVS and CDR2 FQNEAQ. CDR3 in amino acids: CASSLKRDYHEQYF. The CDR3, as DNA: TGTGCCAGCAGCTTAAAGCGGGATTATCACGAGCAGTACTTC.

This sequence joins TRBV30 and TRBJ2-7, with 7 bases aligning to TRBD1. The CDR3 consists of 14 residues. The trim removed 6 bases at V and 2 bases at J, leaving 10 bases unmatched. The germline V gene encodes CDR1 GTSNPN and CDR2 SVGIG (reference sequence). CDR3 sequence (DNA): TGTGCCTGCAAAACCTGGGGACAGACCTACGAGCAGTACTTC. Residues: CACKTWGQTYEQYF.

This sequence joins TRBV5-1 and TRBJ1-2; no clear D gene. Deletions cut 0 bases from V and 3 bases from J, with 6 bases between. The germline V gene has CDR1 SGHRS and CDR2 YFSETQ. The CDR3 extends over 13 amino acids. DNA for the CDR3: TGCGCCAGCAGCTTGGGGAGCTACTATGGCTACACCTTC. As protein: CASSLGSYYGYTF.

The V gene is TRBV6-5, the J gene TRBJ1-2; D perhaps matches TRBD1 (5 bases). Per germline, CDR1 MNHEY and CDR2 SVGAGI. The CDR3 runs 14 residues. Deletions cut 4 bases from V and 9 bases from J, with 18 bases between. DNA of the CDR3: TGTGCCAGCAGTTTTGGTAGGACAACCTTTAGCTACACCTTC. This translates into CASSFGRTTFSYTF.

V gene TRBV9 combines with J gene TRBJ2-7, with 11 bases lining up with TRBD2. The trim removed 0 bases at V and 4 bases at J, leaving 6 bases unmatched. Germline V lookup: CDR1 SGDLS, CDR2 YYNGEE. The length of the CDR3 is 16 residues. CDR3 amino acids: CASSVDLAGGGYEQYF. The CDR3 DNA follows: TGTGCCAGCAGCGTAGATCTAGCGGGGGGCGGGTACGAGCAGTACTTC.

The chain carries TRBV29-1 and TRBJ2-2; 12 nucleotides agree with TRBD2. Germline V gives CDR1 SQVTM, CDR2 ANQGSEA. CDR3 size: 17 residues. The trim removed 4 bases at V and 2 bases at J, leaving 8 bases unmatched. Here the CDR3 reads CSVGGRTSGVNTGELFF. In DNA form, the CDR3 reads TGCAGCGTTGGTGGCCGGACTAGCGGGGTAAACACCGGGGAGCTGTTTTTT.

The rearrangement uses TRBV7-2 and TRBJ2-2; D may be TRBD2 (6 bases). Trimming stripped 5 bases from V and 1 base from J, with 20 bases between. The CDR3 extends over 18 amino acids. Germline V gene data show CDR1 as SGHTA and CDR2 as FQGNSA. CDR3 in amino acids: CASSLKGTSGLNTGELFF. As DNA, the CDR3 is TGTGCCAGCAGCCTTAAAGGGACGAGCGGGTTGAACACCGGGGAGCTGTTTTTT.

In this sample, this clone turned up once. The CDR3 loop reads CASSRLLGGHTEAFF. DNA of the CDR3: TGTGCCAGCAGTAGACTGTTGGGGGGTCACACTGAAGCTTTCTTT. This chain uses TRBV2 with TRBJ1-1, with D perhaps matching TRBD1 (5 bases). Per germline, CDR1 SNHLY and CDR2 FYNNEI. V was cut by 5 bases and J by 3 bases, with 16 bases left in between. This CDR3 is 15 amino acids long.

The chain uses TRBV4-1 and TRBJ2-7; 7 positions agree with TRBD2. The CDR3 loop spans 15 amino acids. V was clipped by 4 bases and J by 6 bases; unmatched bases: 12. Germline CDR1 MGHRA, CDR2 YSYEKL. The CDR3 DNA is TGCGCCAGCAGCCGCGCCGGGGGGACCTCTCTCGAGCAGTACTTC. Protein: CASSRAGGTSLEQYF.

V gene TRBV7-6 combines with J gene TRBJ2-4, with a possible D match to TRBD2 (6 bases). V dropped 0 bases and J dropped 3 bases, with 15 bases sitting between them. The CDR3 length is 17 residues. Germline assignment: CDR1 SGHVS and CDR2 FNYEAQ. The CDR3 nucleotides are TGTGCCAGCAGCTTAGCGGTCCCGGGGGTGAGCAAAAACATTCAGTACTTC. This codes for CASSLAVPGVSKNIQYF.

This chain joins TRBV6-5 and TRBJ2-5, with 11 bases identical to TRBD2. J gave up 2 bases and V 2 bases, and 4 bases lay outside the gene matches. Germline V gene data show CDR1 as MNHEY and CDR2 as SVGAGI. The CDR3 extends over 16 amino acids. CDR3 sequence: CASSYPGLAGQETQYF. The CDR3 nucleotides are TGTGCCAGCAGTTACCCCGGACTAGCGGGTCAAGAGACCCAGTACTTC.

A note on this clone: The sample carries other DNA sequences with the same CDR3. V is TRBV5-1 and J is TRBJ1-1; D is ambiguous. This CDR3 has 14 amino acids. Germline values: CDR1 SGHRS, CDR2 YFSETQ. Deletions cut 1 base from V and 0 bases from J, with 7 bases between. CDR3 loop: CASSLRGLNTEAFF. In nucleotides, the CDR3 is TGCGCCAGCAGCTTGCGAGGGTTGAACACTGAAGCTTTCTTT.

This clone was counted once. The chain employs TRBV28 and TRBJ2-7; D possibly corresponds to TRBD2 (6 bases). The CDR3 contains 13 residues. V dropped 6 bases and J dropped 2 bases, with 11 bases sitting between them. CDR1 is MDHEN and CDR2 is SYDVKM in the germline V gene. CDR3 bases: TGTGCCAGCAGAGAGGGACTCACCTACGAGCAGTACTTC. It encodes CASREGLTYEQYF.

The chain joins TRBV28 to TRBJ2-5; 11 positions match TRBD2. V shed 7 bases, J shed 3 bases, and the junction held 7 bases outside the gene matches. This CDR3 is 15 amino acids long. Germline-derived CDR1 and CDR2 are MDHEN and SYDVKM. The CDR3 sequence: CASTNVAGGKETQYF. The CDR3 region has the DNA TGTGCCAGCACCAACGTAGCGGGGGGGAAAGAGACCCAGTACTTC.

The CDR3 loop reads CASSLGQARALQETQYF. The CDR3 coding sequence is TGTGCCAGCAGCTTAGGACAGGCCAGGGCTCTCCAAGAGACCCAGTACTTC. This chain uses TRBV7-2 with TRBJ2-5; TRBD1 might be the D (6 bases). The V end lost 1 base, the J end lost 1 base, and 16 bases lay between the germline ends. Germline-derived CDR1 and CDR2 are SGHTA and FQGNSA. There are 17 residues in the CDR3.

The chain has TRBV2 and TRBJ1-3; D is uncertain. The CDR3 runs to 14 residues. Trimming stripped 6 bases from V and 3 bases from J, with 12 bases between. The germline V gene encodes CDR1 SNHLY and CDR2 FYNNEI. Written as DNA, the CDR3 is TGTGCCAGCAGAAATACAGCAGTTGGAAACACCATATATTTT. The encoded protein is CASRNTAVGNTIYF.

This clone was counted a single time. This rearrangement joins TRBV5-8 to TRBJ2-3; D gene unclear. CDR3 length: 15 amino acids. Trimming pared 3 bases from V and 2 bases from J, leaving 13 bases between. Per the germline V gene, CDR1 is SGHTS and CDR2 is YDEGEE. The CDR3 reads CASSSAGSPTDTQYF. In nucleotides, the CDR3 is TGTGCCAGCAGCTCCGCAGGTTCCCCCACAGATACGCAGTATTTT.

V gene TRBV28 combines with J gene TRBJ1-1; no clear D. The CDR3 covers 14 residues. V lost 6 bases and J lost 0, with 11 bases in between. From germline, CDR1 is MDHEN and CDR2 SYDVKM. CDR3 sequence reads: CASSPRAMNTEAFF. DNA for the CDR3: TGTGCCAGCAGCCCTAGAGCAATGAACACTGAAGCTTTCTTT.

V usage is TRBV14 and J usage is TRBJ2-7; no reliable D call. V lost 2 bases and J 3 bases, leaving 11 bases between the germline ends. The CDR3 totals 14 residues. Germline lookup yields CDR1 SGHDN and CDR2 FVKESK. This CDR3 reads CASSQYDLSYEQYF. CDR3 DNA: TGTGCCAGCAGCCAATATGACTTAAGCTACGAGCAGTACTTC.

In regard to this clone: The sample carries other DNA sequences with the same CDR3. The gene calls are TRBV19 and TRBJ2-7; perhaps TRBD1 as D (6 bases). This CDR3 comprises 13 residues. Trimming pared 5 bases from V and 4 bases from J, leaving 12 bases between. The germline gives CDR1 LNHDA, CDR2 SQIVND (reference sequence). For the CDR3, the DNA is TGTGCCAGTAGTCCACGGACAGTATACGAGCAGTACTTC. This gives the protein CASSPRTVYEQYF.

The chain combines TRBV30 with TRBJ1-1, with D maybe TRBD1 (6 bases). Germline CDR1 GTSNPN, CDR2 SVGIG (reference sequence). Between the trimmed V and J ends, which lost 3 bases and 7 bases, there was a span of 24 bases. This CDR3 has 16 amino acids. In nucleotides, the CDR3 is TGTGCCTGGAGCGCCACTCGGACAGACGAGATAGGTGAAGCTTTCTTT. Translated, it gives CAWSATRTDEIGEAFF.

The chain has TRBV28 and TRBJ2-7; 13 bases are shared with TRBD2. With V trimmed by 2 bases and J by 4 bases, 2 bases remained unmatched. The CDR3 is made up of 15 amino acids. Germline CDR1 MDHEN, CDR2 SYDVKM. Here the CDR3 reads CASSLVLAGGYEQYF. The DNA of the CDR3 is TGTGCCAGCAGTTTAGTACTAGCGGGAGGGTACGAGCAGTACTTC.

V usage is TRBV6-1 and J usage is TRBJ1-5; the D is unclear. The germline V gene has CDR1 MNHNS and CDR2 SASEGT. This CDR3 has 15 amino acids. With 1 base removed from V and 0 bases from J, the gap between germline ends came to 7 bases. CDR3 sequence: CASSEERYSNQPQHF. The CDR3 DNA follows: TGTGCCAGCAGTGAAGAGAGATATAGCAATCAGCCCCAGCATTTT.

The CDR3 region is CASSVAPHKRQGAESDTQYF. CDR3 bases: TGTGCCAGCAGCGTAGCCCCCCATAAAAGACAGGGGGCAGAATCCGATACGCAGTATTTT. V and J are TRBV9 and TRBJ2-3; TRBD1 aligns across 10 bases. Germline V gene data show CDR1 as SGDLS and CDR2 as YYNGEE. This CDR3 is built from 20 residues. With 0 bases clipped from V and 6 bases from J, the junction kept 19 bases outside the gene matches.

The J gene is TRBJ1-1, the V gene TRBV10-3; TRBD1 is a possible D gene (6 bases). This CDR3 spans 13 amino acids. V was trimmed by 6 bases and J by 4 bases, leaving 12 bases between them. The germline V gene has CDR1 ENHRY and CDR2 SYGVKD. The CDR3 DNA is TGTGCCATCAGGGGGGGGCTGGGCACTGAAGCTTTCTTT. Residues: CAIRGGLGTEAFF.

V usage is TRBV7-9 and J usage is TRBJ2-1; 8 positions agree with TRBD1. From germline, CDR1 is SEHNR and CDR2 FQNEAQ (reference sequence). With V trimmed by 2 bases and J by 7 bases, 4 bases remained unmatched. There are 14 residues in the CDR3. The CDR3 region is CASSLSQGANEQFF. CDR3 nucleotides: TGTGCCAGCAGCTTATCGCAGGGGGCGAATGAGCAGTTCTTC.